This paragraph covers one T cell receptor (beta chain) sequence. The method was immunoSEQ multiplex PCR; TCRdb's version includes in-frame clones alone and lacks a portion of them. Of just over 150,000 clones in the sample, 80% to 90% were seen once. V lost 5 bases to trimming and J lost 4 bases; unmatched junction nucleotides: 9. This CDR3 has 15 amino acids. The germline V gene has CDR1 SGHVS and CDR2 FNYEAQ. The data derive from a study of T cell responses to AZD1222 COVID-19 vaccine. Second-dose recipients at about 4 or about 12 weeks were treated as one pooled group. The sequence was collected from an adult who received the AZD1222 COVID-19 vaccine. This specimen was peripheral blood, taken 28 days after the second AZD1222 dose. The V and J genes are TRBV7-6 and TRBJ2-3; 7 bases match TRBD1. The CDR3 coding sequence is TGTGCCAGCAGCCCCCGGACAGGTGTTGCAGATACGCAGTATTTT. Encoded protein: CASSPRTGVADTQYF.